This T cell receptor beta chain was identified in a study of CD8 T cells in ankylosing spondylitis. Notes on this clonotype: The antigen remains undetermined.

Study observations and caveats: Disease-linked clones reportedly showed significant enrichment in matched ankylosing spondylitis synovial fluid. In reactive arthritis synovial fluid and blood, some motif variants had been reported before. The study identified a TCR beta motif of roughly eight highly homologous variants that appeared characteristic of ankylosing spondylitis blood.

With molecular barcodes, quantitative 5'-RACE was used to make the TCR beta libraries. TCRdb independently ran MiXCR on the 5' RACE reads; one entry per CDR3 protein. The table lists some 700,000 distinct CDR3 sequences, roughly 19% of them singletons, with 15% to 20% in the top ten. The V gene's germline CDR1 is DFQATT and CDR2 SNEGSKA (reference sequence). The V end was cut by 0 bases, the J end by 10 bases, with 19 bases between. The CDR3 sequence is 15 residues long. This rearrangement joins TRBV20-1 to TRBJ2-1; D perhaps matches TRBD2 (5 bases). The origin of this receptor is a male donor with ankylosing spondylitis. The sequenced sample was blood, either unsorted or a sorted T cell fraction (not recorded which). The CDR3 is CSARDGLTTFGEQFF. For the CDR3, the DNA is TGCAGTGCTAGAGACGGACTTACTACATTTGGGGAGCAGTTCTTC.